What follows are 27 T cell receptor beta chains derived from one specimen sequenced in a study of PD-1 and CTLA-4 blockade in melanoma. Only in-frame clones appear in the TCRdb table, and some are missing; sequencing was by immunoSEQ multiplex PCR. Of some 7,100 clones listed, 80% are singletons. Sequences were derived from CD8+ T cells from peripheral blood, sampled before anti-PD-1 treatment. The source is a human donor with melanoma.

The chain employs TRBV12-3 or TRBV12-4 and TRBJ1-6; D unclear. The CDR3 contains 13 residues. V was clipped by 0 bases and J by 13 bases, with 10 bases between them. CDR3 loop: CASSLAYREPLHF. The CDR3 region has the DNA TGTGCCAGCAGTTTAGCGTACCGGGAGCCCCTCCACTTT.

This clone was counted a single time. This CDR3 is CASAKTGNTEAFF. The CDR3 coding sequence is TGTGCCAGCGCGAAGACAGGGAACACTGAAGCTTTCTTT. The chain employs TRBV27 and TRBJ1-1; D perhaps matches TRBD1 (6 bases). V lost 8 bases and J 1 base, leaving 11 bases between the germline ends. The germline CDR1 and CDR2 sequences are MNHEY and SMNVEV (reference sequence). The CDR3 runs 13 residues.

This clone was recorded once. V and J are TRBV19 and TRBJ2-2; TRBD2 matches 7 bases. This CDR3 is 14 amino acids long. Unmatched junction bases numbered 0, after V lost 2 bases and J lost 3 bases. Germline lookup yields CDR1 LNHDA and CDR2 SQIVND (reference sequence). The CDR3 loop is CASSIRGDTGELFF. Written as DNA, the CDR3 is TGTGCCAGTAGTATACGGGGGGACACCGGGGAGCTGTTTTTT.

This clone was recorded once. CDR3 residues: CASSPGLDRGEQFF. CDR3 sequence (DNA): TGTGCCAGCAGCCCGGGACTAGACAGAGGGGAGCAGTTCTTC. The chain links TRBV13 to TRBJ2-1; 8 positions match TRBD2. This CDR3 contains 14 residues. Germline V gene sequence: CDR1 PRHDT, CDR2 FYEKMQ (reference sequence). V was pared by 5 bases and J by 10 bases, with 10 bases of the junction left unmatched.

This sequence joins TRBV3-1 (or the pseudogene TRBV3-2) and TRBJ1-1, with D hard to call. From germline, CDR1 is LGHDT and CDR2 YNNKEL (reference sequence). V dropped 0 bases and J dropped 1 base, with 6 bases sitting between them. The CDR3 runs 14 residues. In nucleotides, the CDR3 is TGTGCCAGCAGCCAAGATGGGGAGAACACTGAAGCTTTCTTT. Translated, it gives CASSQDGENTEAFF.

The chain recombines TRBV27 with TRBJ2-7, with D uncertain. The germline V gene encodes CDR1 MNHEY and CDR2 SMNVEV (reference sequence). V lost 5 bases and J lost 0, with 8 bases in between. CDR3 length: 13 amino acids. In DNA form, the CDR3 reads TGTGCCAGCAGTCCAGGAGCCTCCTACGAGCAGTACTTC. Translating gives CASSPGASYEQYF.

The chain combines TRBV5-4 with TRBJ2-7; 10 positions agree with TRBD2. This CDR3 is 16 amino acids long. The junction had 10 bases not matched to a gene; V was cut back by 4 bases and J by 3 bases. Germline CDR1 and CDR2: SGHNT and YYREEE (reference sequence). The DNA of the CDR3 is TGTGCCAGCAGCAATAAACTAGCGGGACTGAACTACGAGCAGTACTTC. Protein product: CASSNKLAGLNYEQYF.

This clone was counted between two and nine times. V and J are TRBV30 and TRBJ2-2; 8 bases fit TRBD1. This CDR3 spans 15 amino acids. Germline V gene sequence: CDR1 GTSNPN, CDR2 SVGIG (reference sequence). Trimming took 0 bases from V and 3 from J; bases not matched to a gene: 3. The CDR3 region is CAWSVMDRDTGELFF. CDR3 bases: TGTGCCTGGAGTGTCATGGACAGGGACACCGGGGAGCTGTTTTTT.

The CDR3 is CSGTGLNVGEQFF. CDR3 DNA: TGCAGCGGCACCGGGTTGAACGTCGGTGAGCAGTTCTTC. This rearrangement joins TRBV29-1 to TRBJ2-1; D remains unclear. Looked up from germline, CDR1 is SQVTM and CDR2 is ANQGSEA. The V gene lost 7 bases and the J gene lost 9 bases, with 19 bases spanning the gap. The CDR3 covers 13 residues.

This chain uses TRBV5-6 with TRBJ1-2; D is uncertain. Trimming shortened V by 0 bases and J by 3 bases, and 0 bases separated the two germline ends. This CDR3 spans 11 amino acids. Germline V gives CDR1 SGHDT, CDR2 YYEEEE. CDR3 residues: CASSLDYGYTF. In nucleotides, the CDR3 is TGTGCCAGCAGCTTGGACTATGGCTACACCTTC.

The sample holds a few counts of this clone. V usage is TRBV5-4 and J usage is TRBJ2-7, with D uncertain. Trimming cost V 0 bases and J 3 bases, with 4 bases left between them. This CDR3 is built from 12 residues. Germline CDR1 SGHNT, CDR2 YYREEE (reference sequence). The chain's CDR3 is CASSLDGYEQYF. The CDR3, as DNA: TGTGCCAGCAGCTTGGACGGCTACGAGCAGTACTTC.

The V and J genes are TRBV4-2 and TRBJ2-2; 9 nucleotides agree with TRBD1. Trimming removed 1 base from V and 6 bases from J; junction bases left unmatched: 0. Per the germline V gene, CDR1 is LGHNA and CDR2 is YNFKEQ. The CDR3 extends over 14 amino acids. The CDR3 loop reads CASSQGQGAGELFF. CDR3 DNA: TGTGCCAGCAGCCAAGGACAGGGGGCCGGGGAGCTGTTTTTT.

The chain employs TRBV23-1 and TRBJ1-2; D is perhaps TRBD1 (6 bases). TRBV23-1 is flagged as an ORF with uncertain function. V was cut by 4 bases and J by 2 bases, with 8 bases left in between. The CDR3 runs to 13 residues. The CDR3 here is CASSPDRNYGYTF. CDR3 sequence (DNA): TGCGCCAGCAGTCCGGACAGAAACTATGGCTACACCTTC.

The V gene is TRBV13, the J gene TRBJ2-5, with 11 bases fitting TRBD2. The junction had 3 bases not matched to a gene; V was cut back by 5 bases and J by 7 bases. The CDR3 covers 13 residues. CDR1 and CDR2 (germline): PRHDT, FYEKMQ (reference sequence). This CDR3 reads CASSPGLAGTQYF. Written as DNA, the CDR3 is TGTGCCAGCAGCCCAGGACTAGCGGGGACCCAGTACTTC.

V gene TRBV9 combines with J gene TRBJ1-1; a weak D match, TRBD1 (5 bases). Trimming took off 4 bases at V and 1 base at J, with 11 bases between the two ends. The CDR3 runs 14 residues. The V gene's germline CDR1 is SGDLS and CDR2 YYNGEE. CDR3 DNA sequence: TGTGCCAGCAGCACCTTTGGACAGAACACTGAAGCTTTCTTT. It specifies CASSTFGQNTEAFF.

The CDR3 loop reads CASSVARGPTEAFF. The CDR3 DNA follows: TGTGCCAGCAGCGTAGCTAGAGGGCCCACTGAAGCTTTCTTT. The rearrangement links TRBV9 to TRBJ1-1; D is uncertain. The CDR3 runs 14 residues. CDR1 and CDR2 (germline): SGDLS, YYNGEE. V lost 0 bases, J lost 4 bases, and 10 bases lay in between.

The CDR3 DNA reads TGTGCCTGGAGTGTGGGTTCGACTAATGAAAAACTGTTTTTT. Its protein product is CAWSVGSTNEKLFF. The V gene is TRBV30, the J gene TRBJ1-4, with D unresolved. The CDR3 is made up of 14 amino acids. Deletions cut 0 bases from V and 2 bases from J, with 7 bases between. Germline values: CDR1 GTSNPN, CDR2 SVGIG (reference sequence).

V gene TRBV6-5 combines with J gene TRBJ1-1, with no clear D. Trimming removed 2 bases from V and 7 bases from J, with 8 bases in between. Germline lookup yields CDR1 MNHEY and CDR2 SVGAGI. The CDR3 length is 12 residues. CDR3 nucleotide sequence: TGTGCCAGCAGTTACCCAATAAATGAAGCTTTCTTT. This translates into CASSYPINEAFF.

The chain links TRBV24-1 to TRBJ2-3; the match to TRBD1 covers 7 bases. The V segment lost 3 bases and the J segment 1 base; nucleotides outside the gene matches: 12. The CDR3 totals 18 residues. CDR1 is KGHDR, CDR2 SFDVKD, per germline. The CDR3 DNA sequence: TGTGCCACCAGTGATGGCACCGTGACAGGGTGGGGCACAGATACGCAGTATTTT. Encoded protein: CATSDGTVTGWGTDTQYF.

The rearrangement uses TRBV5-6 and TRBJ1-2; D is undetermined. V lost 2 bases and J 4 bases, leaving 3 bases between the germline ends. This CDR3 has 11 amino acids. Germline V gene data show CDR1 as SGHDT and CDR2 as YYEEEE. CDR3 region: CASSFSYGYTF. The CDR3 nucleotides read TGTGCCAGCAGCTTCTCCTATGGCTACACCTTC. Supplemented by reference TRBV5-6 and TRBJ1-2, the full variable domain reads DAGVTQSPTHLIKTRGQQVTLRCSPKSGHDTVSWYQQALGQGPQFIFQYYEEEERQRGNFPDRFSGHQFPNYSSELNVNALLLGDSALYLCASSFSYGYTFGSGTRLTVV.

The rearrangement links TRBV6-5 to TRBJ1-1; 10 nucleotides agree with TRBD1. The J segment lost 7 bases and the V segment lost 6 bases, leaving 5 bases of the junction unmatched. The CDR3 is 13 amino acids. The germline gives CDR1 MNHEY, CDR2 SVGAGI. CDR3 loop: CASSLGQGIEAFF. The CDR3 coding sequence is TGTGCCAGCAGCCTGGGACAGGGGATTGAAGCTTTCTTT.

This chain links TRBV7-6 with TRBJ1-4; D is perhaps TRBD1 (5 bases). This CDR3 has 17 residues. V was clipped by 4 bases and J by 0 bases, with 15 bases between them. Germline V CDR1 and CDR2: SGHVS, FNYEAQ. Here the CDR3 reads CASSSGTAAATNEKLFF. CDR3 nucleotides: TGTGCCAGCAGCTCCGGGACGGCGGCCGCAACTAATGAAAAACTGTTTTTT.

With respect to this clone: One junction end does not reproduce the germline sequence, and a read error may be involved. The chain uses TRBV7-7 and TRBJ2-2; 13 nucleotides agree with TRBD2. Germline lookup yields CDR1 SSHAT and CDR2 FNYEAQ (reference sequence). The CDR3 is made up of 15 amino acids. The CDR3 here is CASSLGLAGTGELFF. For the CDR3, the DNA is TGTGCTAGCAGCTTGGGACTAGCGGGAACCGGGGAGCTGTTTTTT.

A single count supports this clone. The chain joins TRBV6-5 to TRBJ2-6; D is possibly TRBD2 (5 bases). The CDR3 consists of 15 residues. CDR1 is MNHEY, CDR2 SVGAGI, per germline. Trimming removed 4 bases at V and 0 bases at J, with 7 bases between. The CDR3 spells CASSLAYSGANVLTF. For the CDR3, the DNA is TGTGCCAGCAGTTTAGCGTACTCTGGGGCCAACGTCCTGACTTTC.

J is TRBJ2-7 and V is TRBV12-3 or TRBV12-4; D gene ambiguous. The CDR3 has 12 residues. The ends were cut back, 4 bases at V and 5 bases at J, with 9 bases in the middle. In DNA form, the CDR3 reads TGTGCCAGCAGTTCCGGTCCGAACGAGCAGTACTTC. This translates into CASSSGPNEQYF.

The chain recombines TRBV11-3 with TRBJ2-5; D is ambiguous. CDR1 and CDR2 from the germline V gene are SGHNT and YENEEA. The CDR3 contains 14 residues. Trimming took 0 bases from V and 4 from J, leaving 9 bases between them. The CDR3 DNA reads as TGTGCCAGCAGCTTAGATTGGCAGACAGAGACCCAGTACTTC. It translates to CASSLDWQTETQYF.

The chain uses TRBV6-5 and TRBJ1-1, with no clear D. V lost 7 bases and J lost 0, with 15 bases in between. The CDR3 contains 15 residues. Germline V lookup: CDR1 MNHEY, CDR2 SVGAGI. The CDR3 DNA sequence: TGTGCCAGCACCCCCGACGGCAGCTTGAACACTGAAGCTTTCTTT. Its translation: CASTPDGSLNTEAFF.